One sample yielded the 20 T cell receptor beta chains listed below, sequenced in a study of Graves' ophthalmopathy and Graves' hyperthyroidism. The study amplified TCR beta CDR3 regions using RNA transcripts. The library came from an HTBI-primed first-round RT-PCR and a second-round multiplex PCR. TCRdb reprocessed the multiplex PCR reads via MiXCR and lists one record per CDR3 protein. The sample holds about 420,000 distinct CDR3 sequences; under 25% are singletons and the top ten take roughly 3%. The sequenced material came from peripheral blood. The origin of the receptors is a woman younger than 30 with stable Graves' hyperthyroidism.

The chain carries TRBV30 and TRBJ1-1; 7 bases align to TRBD1. This CDR3 is 14 amino acids long. J lost 3 bases, V lost 3 bases, and 7 bases had no gene match. From germline, CDR1 is GTSNPN and CDR2 SVGIG (reference sequence). In nucleotides, the CDR3 is TGTGCCTGGAGGGAGGACAGGTCTCACACTGAAGCTTTCTTT. Translation gives CAWREDRSHTEAFF.

This clonotype has ten or more counts. The chain joins TRBV25-1 to TRBJ2-7; D ambiguous. Germline values: CDR1 MGHDK, CDR2 SYGVNS. V shed 4 bases and J shed 1 base, with 8 bases lying between them. The length of the CDR3 is 13 residues. The CDR3, as DNA: TGTGCCAGCAGTGTCCATGGATCCTACGAGCAGTACTTC. This sequence encodes CASSVHGSYEQYF.

This clonotype was counted at least ten times. V and J are TRBV27 and TRBJ2-5; D might be TRBD2 (5 bases). The V and J ends lost 5 bases and 2 bases respectively, with 12 bases between them. The CDR3 is made up of 14 amino acids. Germline loops: CDR1 MNHEY, CDR2 SMNVEV (reference sequence). The CDR3 coding sequence is TGTGCCAGCAGTCTGGGTAGCGCACAAGAGACCCAGTACTTC. Its protein product is CASSLGSAQETQYF.

This clonotype was detected many times. DNA of the CDR3: TGTGCCAGCAGTTTAAGACAGCGTTCCGGGGAGCTGTTTTTT. Its translation is CASSLRQRSGELFF. V gene TRBV27 combines with J gene TRBJ2-2; tentative D call: TRBD1 (5 bases). The germline gives CDR1 MNHEY, CDR2 SMNVEV (reference sequence). The CDR3 contains 14 residues. V gave up 2 bases and J gave up 6 bases, with 10 bases separating them.

This clonotype came up many times. The CDR3 coding sequence is TGTGCCATCAGTGTAGGGGGCCAGTCCTACGAGCAGTACTTC. Its protein is CAISVGGQSYEQYF. The chain links TRBV10-3 to TRBJ2-7; 7 nucleotides align to TRBD1. Germline V lookup: CDR1 ENHRY, CDR2 SYGVKD. The CDR3 is made up of 14 amino acids. Trimming at V came to 4 bases and at J to 1 base, leaving 4 bases not matched to a gene.

At least ten counts were recorded for this clonotype. The chain links TRBV5-1 to TRBJ2-2; D gene uncertain. Per germline, CDR1 SGHRS and CDR2 YFSETQ. The CDR3 is 15 residues long. V shed 4 bases and J shed 0 bases, with 10 bases lying between them. The CDR3 coding sequence is TGCGCCAGCAGCCGGACGGAGTCGAACACCGGGGAGCTGTTTTTT. Translating gives CASSRTESNTGELFF. The complete variable domain, with remaining parts taken from reference TRBV5-1 and TRBJ2-2, reads KAGVTQTPRYLIKTRGQQVTLSCSPISGHRSVSWYQQTPGQGLQFLFEYFSETQRNKGNFPGRFSGRQFSNSRSEMNVSTLELGDSALYLCASSRTESNTGELFFGEGSRLTVL.

This clonotype was picked up many times. The chain is built from TRBV27 and TRBJ2-2; no firm D call. V lost 3 bases and J lost 7, with 9 bases in between. The V gene's germline CDR1 is MNHEY and CDR2 SMNVEV (reference sequence). This CDR3 comprises 13 residues. Here the CDR3 DNA reads TGTGCCAGCAGTTTTAGCTTGGGCGGGGAGCTGTTTTTT. Translation gives CASSFSLGGELFF.

This clonotype was picked up many times. J is TRBJ1-2 and V is TRBV7-2; 10 bases are shared with TRBD1. After removal of 5 bases from V and 3 bases from J, the junction contained 6 bases not matched to a gene. Germline CDR1 SGHTA, CDR2 FQGNSA. This CDR3 region has 15 residues. In DNA, the CDR3 is TGTGCCAGCAGCGAATTGACAGGGGGCGACTATGGCTACACCTTC. Its protein is CASSELTGGDYGYTF.

Many counts were recorded for this clonotype. The genes are TRBV25-1 and TRBJ2-7; 8 bases are a match to TRBD1. Germline assignment: CDR1 MGHDK and CDR2 SYGVNS. Losses at the gene ends were 5 bases for V and 7 bases for J; bases not matched to a gene: 4. This CDR3 spans 12 amino acids. CDR3 coding DNA: TGTGCCAGCAGTCCTGGACAGGGAGAGCAGTACTTC. Translation gives CASSPGQGEQYF.

This clonotype occurred many times. This chain connects TRBV27 to TRBJ2-7; 8 bases are a match to TRBD2. Per the germline V gene, CDR1 is MNHEY and CDR2 is SMNVEV (reference sequence). The CDR3 is 14 residues long. V dropped 6 bases and J dropped 1; count of bases not matched to a gene: 5. For the CDR3, the DNA is TGTGCCAGCAGCCGTAGCGGGAAATCCTACGAGCAGTACTTC. Its translation: CASSRSGKSYEQYF.

The table lists this clonotype with many counts. The chain carries TRBV20-1 and TRBJ2-7, with 7 bases lining up with TRBD1. Trimming took 4 bases from V and 3 from J; bases not matched to a gene: 6. The CDR3 contains 13 residues. Germline V gene lookup returns CDR1 DFQATT and CDR2 SNEGSKA (reference sequence). For the CDR3, the DNA is TGCAGTGCTATATGGGACAGTAGCTACGAGCAGTACTTC. It is translated as CSAIWDSSYEQYF.

This clonotype was recorded at least ten times. The chain combines TRBV25-1 with TRBJ1-1, with D possibly being TRBD1 (6 bases). The CDR3 is 14 amino acids. V shed 2 bases and J shed 0 bases, with 7 bases lying between them. Per the germline V gene, CDR1 is MGHDK and CDR2 is SYGVNS. The CDR3 DNA follows: TGTGCCAGCAGTGAAACAGGGCTGAACACTGAAGCTTTCTTT. Protein sequence: CASSETGLNTEAFF.

This clonotype was found a few times. The chain uses TRBV5-1 and TRBJ2-2, with 11 bases fitting TRBD2. The CDR3 is 16 amino acids. Per germline, CDR1 SGHRS and CDR2 YFSETQ. Trimming removed 3 bases from V and 1 base from J; junction bases left unmatched: 2. Here the CDR3 reads CASSSGTSGNTGELFF. The CDR3 DNA reads as TGCGCCAGCAGCTCCGGGACTAGCGGGAACACCGGGGAGCTGTTTTTT.

This clonotype was recorded once. The DNA of the CDR3 is TGTGCCAGCAGTTCCCAGGGGGCTTACTACGAGCAGTACTTC. Translating gives CASSSQGAYYEQYF. The rearrangement links TRBV12-3 or TRBV12-4 to TRBJ2-7, with 8 positions matching TRBD1. This CDR3 contains 14 residues. V was pared by 4 bases and J by 3 bases, with 5 bases of the junction left unmatched.

This clonotype came up many times. The J gene is TRBJ1-2, the V gene TRBV30; TRBD1 aligns across 7 bases. This CDR3 has 12 amino acids. CDR1 is GTSNPN and CDR2 is SVGIG in the germline V gene (reference sequence). With V trimmed by 3 bases and J by 5 bases, 3 bases remained unmatched. Written as DNA, the CDR3 is TGTGCCTGGAGCAGGGGGGGTTATGGCTACACCTTC. Translation: CAWSRGGYGYTF.

This clonotype was observed a few times. J is TRBJ2-1 and V is TRBV6-1, with TRBD2 matching over 15 bases. The CDR3 length is 18 residues. Trimming at V came to 7 bases and at J to 4 bases, leaving 11 bases not matched to a gene. Germline CDR1 MNHNS, CDR2 SASEGT. CDR3 amino acids: CASTHPGLAGGRYNEQFF. CDR3 nucleotide sequence: TGTGCCAGCACCCACCCTGGACTAGCGGGAGGGAGATACAATGAGCAGTTCTTC.

The chain has TRBV28 and TRBJ1-1; unclear D gene. V was clipped by 2 bases and J by 1 base, with 14 bases between them. Germline V lookup: CDR1 MDHEN, CDR2 SYDVKM. This CDR3 spans 16 amino acids. DNA for the CDR3: TGTGCCAGCAGTTTAAGGTCCTGGACGGCGAACACTGAAGCTTTCTTT. It encodes CASSLRSWTANTEAFF.

A note on this clonotype: This CDR3 is missing its conserved last phenylalanine or tryptophan, likely due to a read error. The chain couples TRBV19 to TRBJ2-2; D is uncertain. The CDR3 has 10 amino acids. The germline V gene encodes CDR1 LNHDA and CDR2 SQIVND (reference sequence). Trimming removed 8 bases from V and 6 bases from J, with 4 bases in between. CDR3 protein: CASYAGELFL. The CDR3 bases are TGTGCCAGTTACGCCGGGGAGCTGTTTTTA.

This clonotype was seen ten or more times. The V and J genes are TRBV12-3 or TRBV12-4 and TRBJ2-5; D possibly corresponds to TRBD2 (5 bases). V lost 1 base to trimming and J lost 4 bases, with 10 bases between them. CDR3 length equals 14 residues. The CDR3 region has the DNA TGTGCCAGCAGTTTAGGCCCGGCGGGAGAGACCCAGTACTTC. It translates to CASSLGPAGETQYF.

The V gene is TRBV11-3, the J gene TRBJ2-2, with 14 bases fitting TRBD2. The ends lost 4 bases at V and 5 bases at J; junction bases unmatched: 12. Germline-derived CDR1 and CDR2 are SGHNT and YENEEA. The CDR3 has 19 residues. This CDR3 is CASSSVRLAGGPGTGELFF. The CDR3 bases are TGTGCCAGCAGCTCTGTGAGACTAGCGGGAGGGCCCGGTACCGGGGAGCTGTTTTTT.